The clone carrying this TCR beta chain was seen a single time. Its antigen remains unknown. The data originate from a study of cytomegalovirus exposure and HLA in healthy donors. Overall study results and limits: Per a later analysis, HLA-associated TCR beta chains showed more clonal expansion than other, equally common TCR beta chains. Differences between HLA loci emerged in a later analysis of TCR association rates, with DRB1 most and HLA-C fewest.

CDR1 SGHRS and CDR2 YFSETQ come from the germline V gene. The CDR3 covers 15 residues. V was pared by 4 bases and J by 7 bases, with 7 bases of the junction left unmatched. The PCR employed 60 Vbeta primers together with 13 Jbeta primers. Some clones are missing from TCRdb's copy, which holds only in-frame ones; the method was immunoSEQ multiplex PCR. The sample contains approximately 110,000 clones, over 70% of which appear only once. The TCR originated in a middle-aged woman in good health and CMV-seropositive. The chain has TRBV5-1 and TRBJ2-2; 10 nucleotides line up with TRBD1. The sample was PBMCs. CDR3 coding DNA: TGCGCCAGCAGCCGAGACAGGGGGCGGATCGGGGAGCTGTTTTTT. As protein: CASSRDRGRIGELFF.